A single sample is the source of the 14 T cell receptor beta chains below, sequenced in a study of cytomegalovirus exposure and HLA in healthy donors. PCR involved 60 Vbeta and 13 Jbeta primers. TCRdb's table, derived via immunoSEQ multiplex PCR, lists solely in-frame clones and lacks some. The sample shows over 200,000 clones, 65% to 75% of them seen only once. The sequenced material came from PBMCs. These receptors all stem from a woman aged 25 to 45 in good health and CMV-seronegative.

The chain uses TRBV5-8 and TRBJ1-1, with a weak D call TRBD1 (6 bases). Trimming took 2 bases from V and 0 from J, leaving 8 bases between them. The CDR3 is made up of 14 amino acids. Germline lookup yields CDR1 SGHTS and CDR2 YDEGEE. This CDR3 reads CASSLTGLNTEAFF. The CDR3 coding sequence is TGTGCCAGCAGCTTAACAGGGCTGAACACTGAAGCTTTCTTT.

V gene TRBV27 combines with J gene TRBJ2-1; 11 bases are shared with TRBD2. From germline, CDR1 is MNHEY and CDR2 SMNVEV (reference sequence). With 2 bases clipped from V and 4 bases from J, the junction kept 1 base outside the gene matches. The CDR3 contains 15 residues. CDR3 sequence: CASSLVAGGYNEQFF. The CDR3 DNA reads TGTGCCAGCAGTTTAGTAGCGGGGGGGTACAATGAGCAGTTCTTC.

V and J are TRBV27 and TRBJ1-3, with D possibly TRBD1 on 5 matching bases. CDR1 MNHEY and CDR2 SMNVEV come from the germline V gene (reference sequence). V lost 5 bases, J lost 0 bases, and 11 bases lay in between. The CDR3 runs to 15 residues. The CDR3 region has the DNA TGTGCCAGCAGTATCAGGGCATTCTCTGGAAACACCATATATTTT. Translating gives CASSIRAFSGNTIYF.

This clone was picked up a small number of times. The rearrangement joins TRBV30 to TRBJ1-5; D remains ambiguous. Germline V gives CDR1 GTSNPN, CDR2 SVGIG (reference sequence). The CDR3 runs to 13 residues. The germline V and J ends were trimmed by 1 base and 7 bases, with 11 bases remaining between them. CDR3 in amino acids: CAWSEDSRQPQHF. The CDR3 DNA reads TGTGCCTGGAGTGAAGACTCGAGGCAGCCCCAGCATTTT.

CDR3 residues: CASSSGLGSEKLFF. The DNA of the CDR3 is TGTGCCAGCAGTTCGGGACTCGGGAGTGAAAAACTGTTTTTT. The rearrangement uses TRBV27 and TRBJ1-4; D might be TRBD1 (5 bases). Trimming cost V 4 bases and J 7 bases, with 13 bases left between them. In germline, CDR1 is MNHEY, CDR2 SMNVEV (reference sequence). This CDR3 has 14 amino acids.

The CDR3 nucleotides read TGTGCCAGCAGTGGTCTGATTTCGGGGACTGAAGCTTTCTTT. This sequence encodes CASSGLISGTEAFF. V and J are TRBV27 and TRBJ1-1; the D is unclear. This CDR3 has 14 amino acids. Germline V CDR1 and CDR2: MNHEY, SMNVEV (reference sequence). The V end lost 5 bases, the J end lost 5 bases, and 15 bases lay between the germline ends.

This clone was found a few times. The chain links TRBV13 to TRBJ1-2; D is undetermined. The CDR3 length is 14 residues. Trimming removed 4 bases at V and 14 bases at J, with 23 bases between. From germline, CDR1 is PRHDT and CDR2 FYEKMQ (reference sequence). This CDR3 is CASSSTTRTRTETF. In DNA form, the CDR3 reads TGTGCCAGCAGCTCAACCACTAGAACCCGTACAGAGACCTTC.

The chain has TRBV11-3 and TRBJ1-2; D call uncertain. Germline V gives CDR1 SGHNT, CDR2 YENEEA. This CDR3 contains 18 residues. V lost 1 base to trimming and J lost 8 bases, with 26 bases between them. This CDR3 reads CASSLGPSRQFSSRGYTF. The CDR3 nucleotides read TGTGCCAGCAGCTTAGGCCCCTCGCGTCAATTTTCCTCTCGGGGCTACACCTTC.

This clone was counted a few times. The chain recombines TRBV5-6 with TRBJ1-3; D not certain. The CDR3 is 12 amino acids. Trimming removed 1 base from V and 4 bases from J, with 3 bases in between. Looked up from germline, CDR1 is SGHDT and CDR2 is YYEEEE. CDR3: CASSLRGNTIYF. CDR3 bases: TGTGCCAGCAGCTTGCGGGGAAACACCATATATTTT. The full variable domain, in which reference TRBV5-6 and TRBJ1-3 provide the parts outside the CDR3, is DAGVTQSPTHLIKTRGQQVTLRCSPKSGHDTVSWYQQALGQGPQFIFQYYEEEERQRGNFPDRFSGHQFPNYSSELNVNALLLGDSALYLCASSLRGNTIYFGEGSWLTVV.

V gene TRBV11-2 combines with J gene TRBJ1-2; a possible D gene is TRBD1 (5 bases). V was shortened by 2 bases and J by 7 bases, with 8 bases between the two germline ends. Germline loops: CDR1 SGHAT, CDR2 FQNNGV. The CDR3 length is 12 residues. The CDR3 here is CASSLRQGGYTF. CDR3 coding DNA: TGTGCCAGCAGCTTACGGCAGGGTGGCTACACCTTC. The variable domain in full, with the rest retrieved from reference TRBV11-2 and TRBJ1-2, is EAGVAQSPRYKIIEKRQSVAFWCNPISGHATLYWYQQILGQGPKLLIQFQNNGVVDDSQLPKDRFSAERLKGVDSTLKIQPAKLEDSAVYLCASSLRQGGYTFGSGTRLTVV.

The chain uses TRBV7-8 and TRBJ2-5; TRBD2 aligns across 7 bases. Germline CDR1 SGHVS, CDR2 FQNEAQ. V shed 4 bases, J shed 4 bases, and the junction held 6 bases outside the gene matches. The CDR3 consists of 14 residues. The CDR3 nucleotides are TGTGCCAGCAGCTCGACGGGGAGGGCAGAGACCCAGTACTTC. This gives the protein CASSSTGRAETQYF.

The count of this clone is one. The rearrangement uses TRBV19 and TRBJ1-1, with 8 bases aligning to TRBD1. Germline V gene lookup returns CDR1 LNHDA and CDR2 SQIVND (reference sequence). The CDR3 spans 13 residues. The V gene end was trimmed by 3 bases and the J gene end by 8 bases; junction bases not matched to a gene: 5. CDR3 DNA sequence: TGTGCCAGTAGTATCGCCCGACAGGGGGAAGCTTTCTTT. Translating it yields CASSIARQGEAFF.

The chain links TRBV21-1 to TRBJ1-1; TRBD1, as called in the table, went unchecked against the DNA. TRBV21-1 constitutes a pseudogene. This CDR3 spans 14 amino acids. The CDR3 loop reads CASSPRVRKPEAFF. Here the CDR3 DNA reads TGTGCCAGCAGTCCCAGGGTTCGAAAGCCTGAAGCTTTCTTT.

This clone appeared a few times. The chain combines TRBV7-6 with TRBJ2-1; no reliable D call. V was cut by 5 bases and J by 6 bases, with 17 bases left in between. The CDR3 totals 15 residues. Germline V gives CDR1 SGHVS, CDR2 FNYEAQ. The CDR3 nucleotides are TGTGCCAGCAGCCCCAACCCTGGTAGTACCAATGAGCAGTTCTTC. Translating it yields CASSPNPGSTNEQFF.